The present T cell receptor (beta chain) was sequenced within a study of blood T cell repertoires in COVID-19. Study as a whole: PBMCs, B-cell-depleted T cells, or T cells provided the cDNA or gDNA that made up the material.

Original analysis: Quantification of nucleated cells was approximated via reference gene primer amplification. Repertoires were generated with immunoSEQ multiplex PCR, while TCRdb's copy carries only in-frame clones and drops some. From that table come the V and J calls and clone size; the DNA was used to work out D and trimming. The data contain a few hundred thousand clones, almost 90% of them singletons. J lost 5 bases, V lost 9 bases, and 5 bases had no gene match. CDR3 size: 13 residues. In germline, CDR1 is LNHDA, CDR2 SQIVND (reference sequence). Input material: peripheral blood. The chain joins TRBV19 to TRBJ1-5, with 9 bases identical to TRBD1. The TCR originated in a woman in her fifties or sixties with COVID-19, enrolled during active disease. The CDR3 sequence is CASNRGLDQPQHF. For the CDR3, the DNA is TGTGCCAGCAACAGGGGGCTCGATCAGCCCCAGCATTTT.